Listed below are T cell receptor beta chains from one sample, sequenced in a study of OX40 agonist ivuxolimab in advanced cancers. Sequencing used immunoSEQ multiplex PCR; TCRdb keeps in-frame clones, though not all of them. The table shows tens of thousands of clones, with under 85% occurring only once. The specimen comprised CD4+ or CD8+ T cells sorted from blood, sampled in a trial of the OX40 agonist ivuxolimab. The receptors stem from an adult with an advanced solid tumor such as melanoma, head and neck, liver or kidney cancer. CDR3s include the opening cysteine and the closing phenylalanine or tryptophan.

TRBV5-4 CASSLVGFYEQYF
TRBV27 CASSLRGTYQPQHF
TRBV7-2 CASSPGTVRGYTF
TRBV4-1 CASSQMTAYSYEQYF
TRBV5-6 CASSLSWTGGNQPQHF
TRBV28 CASTEAGGPSNQPQHF
TRBV11-2 CASSPIYGTRPSYEQYF
TRBV2 CASSDAAAISGANVLTF
TRBV7-3 CASSLEGARNTGELFF
TRBV18 CASSPGAGVGPYEQYF
TRBV5-6 CASSLSGRIYNEQFF
TRBV4-1 CASSQFQRGIVHNEQFF
TRBV28 CASSLVQGRGDTEAFF
TRBV7-2 CASSLARSGSAGEQYF
TRBV11-2 CASSPDGIYGYTF
TRBV7-2 CASSLAFVTSTYEQYF
TRBV21-1 CASSCYKDRQPQHF
TRBV18 CASSMGQGRGYTF
TRBV7-8 CASSFDQGMTSEQYF
TRBV10-3 CAISESGGGWNSPLHF
TRBV18 CASSLEASGNTEAFF
TRBV2 CARAGTGDRTDTQYF
TRBV12-5 CASGLKREGHITGELFF